This is a list of T cell receptor beta chains from one sample in a study of shared clonotypes between healthy human individuals. Using immunoSEQ multiplex PCR, the repertoire was profiled, and TCRdb retains in-frame clones only, with some absent. Here the sample spans some 2.4 million clones, 93% being singletons. The sequencing input was naive CD4+ T cells from PBMCs. These receptor sequences come from a man younger than 30 in good health. Some clones in this sample may be carry-over from other donors' samples. Each CDR3 is given with its conserved first and last residue. Each record gives: CDR3 DNA, CDR3 protein, J gene, D gene, V gene, clone size. The D gene is left open where the match is weak. Part of the rows lack a size; the others show once, few, many or a class for expanded clones.

TGTGCCAGCAGCCGGGGAGCGATCAATGAGCAGTTCTTC | CASSRGAINEQFF | TRBJ2-1 | . | TRBV7-6 | .
TGTGCCAACAAAGGAGGCGCCTTATCCTACGAGCAGTACTTC | CANKGGALSYEQYF | TRBJ2-7 | . | TRBV2 | .
TGCGCCAGCAGCTCCGGGACAGGGAAGAACACCGGGGAGCTGTTTTTT | CASSSGTGKNTGELFF | TRBJ2-2 | TRBD1 | TRBV5-1 | .
TGTGCCAGCAGAGTACAGATCTACGAGCAGTACTTC | CASRVQIYEQYF | TRBJ2-7 | . | TRBV2 | .
TGTGCCAGCAGTTCCTGGACAGGGGGCAACTATGGCTACACCTTC | CASSSWTGGNYGYTF | TRBJ1-2 | TRBD1 | TRBV27 | .
TGTGCCAGCAGCACGCAGACGGACTATGTGGATACGCAGTATTTT | CASSTQTDYVDTQYF | TRBJ2-3 | . | TRBV7-9 | .
TGTGCCAGTAGTATAGGTCCCTTGAGGGGGCGGTATAGCAATCAGCCCCAGCATTTT | CASSIGPLRGRYSNQPQHF | TRBJ1-5 | TRBD1 | TRBV19 | .
TGTGCCAGTAGTCGGAAGGGACTAGCGGGAGACCAGTTCTTC | CASSRKGLAGDQFF | TRBJ2-1 | TRBD2 | TRBV19 | .
TGTGCCAGCAGCTTGGGAGGGCGGTACACCGGGGAGCTGTTTTTT | CASSLGGRYTGELFF | TRBJ2-2 | . | TRBV5-4 | .
TGTGCCAGCGCACCCCCGCCGGGACAGGGTGGAGTACGGGGCTACACCTTC | CASAPPPGQGGVRGYTF | TRBJ1-2 | TRBD1 | TRBV27 | once
TGTGCCAGCGCCTGGGGCGTAAATAGCAATCAGCCCCAGCATTTT | CASAWGVNSNQPQHF | TRBJ1-5 | . | TRBV19 | .
TGCGCCAGCAGCTTGATCATAGCGGAAGAGACCCAGTACTTC | CASSLIIAEETQYF | TRBJ2-5 | . | TRBV5-1 | .
TGTGCCAGCAGCGCTTCCGGGACGGACCCCTACGAGCAGTACTTC | CASSASGTDPYEQYF | TRBJ2-7 | . | TRBV27 | once
TGCGCCAGCAGCTTGGGCAAACAAGAGACCCAGTACTTC | CASSLGKQETQYF | TRBJ2-5 | . | TRBV5-1 | .
TGTGCCAGCTCACCCCGACAGTCAAACTATGGCTACACCTTC | CASSPRQSNYGYTF | TRBJ1-2 | . | TRBV18 | .
TGTGCCAGCAGCTTAGGACACCTTGAAGCTTTCTTT | CASSLGHLEAFF | TRBJ1-1 | . | TRBV7-9 | .
TGTGCCAGCGGGAGGACCCAAGAGACCCAGTACTTC | CASGRTQETQYF | TRBJ2-5 | . | TRBV5-6 | .
TGTGCCAGCAGCTCGATGACAGGCCTGGCTAGCACAGATACGCAGTATTTT | CASSSMTGLASTDTQYF | TRBJ2-3 | . | TRBV9 | .
TGTGCCAGCAGTTTATATGGACCTGCAGCCGTCCTAAACACCGGGGAGCTGTTTTTT | CASSLYGPAAVLNTGELFF | TRBJ2-2 | . | TRBV28 | .
TGCAGCGTTGCGGCAGTATTGCAAGAGACCCAGTACTTC | CSVAAVLQETQYF | TRBJ2-5 | . | TRBV29-1 | .
TGCGCCAGCAGCTTGGGGACTCTAGCCAAAAACATTCAGTACTTC | CASSLGTLAKNIQYF | TRBJ2-4 | . | TRBV5-1 | .
TGTGCCAGCAGCCTCGGACGGGTAGCCTACGAGCAGTACTTC | CASSLGRVAYEQYF | TRBJ2-7 | . | TRBV6-6 | few
TGCGCCAGCAGCCAAGAAACAGGGAACACCTTCAATGAGCAGTTCTTC | CASSQETGNTFNEQFF | TRBJ2-1 | . | TRBV4-3 | .
TGTGCCAGCAGCTCCCGGGACAGTTACAATGAGCAGTTCTTC | CASSSRDSYNEQFF | TRBJ2-1 | TRBD1 | TRBV7-3 | .
TGTGCCAGCAGCTCACGACGGAGCCAAGAGACCCAGTACTTC | CASSSRRSQETQYF | TRBJ2-5 | . | TRBV7-2 | .
TGTGCCAGCAGGCCGGGACTTCAGGTCTACAATGAGCAGTTCTTC | CASRPGLQVYNEQFF | TRBJ2-1 | . | TRBV28 | .
TGTGCCAGCAGCTTGATTTCGGACGGCGGCTACACCTTC | CASSLISDGGYTF | TRBJ1-2 | . | TRBV7-9 | .
TGTGCCAGCAGTTATAGGGGGTATCAGCCCCAGCATTTT | CASSYRGYQPQHF | TRBJ1-5 | . | TRBV2 | few
TGTGCCAGCAGCAGAGCCAGTACCGGGACAGGGCGTGGCGAGCAGTACTTC | CASSRASTGTGRGEQYF | TRBJ2-7 | TRBD1 | TRBV28 | once
TGTGCCTGGAGTTACGGGAAGCAGACCCAGTACTTC | CAWSYGKQTQYF | TRBJ2-5 | . | TRBV30 | .
TGCGCCAGCAGAAACCAGGGGTCTAATGAGCAGTTCTTC | CASRNQGSNEQFF | TRBJ2-1 | . | TRBV5-1 | .
TGTGCCAGCAGTGATATAAGACCCGGGGAGCTGTTTTTT | CASSDIRPGELFF | TRBJ2-2 | . | TRBV2 | .
TGTGCCAGCAGCTTAGAAGGTCGACAGGGAGGGGATGAGCAGTTCTTC | CASSLEGRQGGDEQFF | TRBJ2-1 | . | TRBV11-2 | .
TGTGCCAGTAGTACACCTAGCGGGAGTAGTGATACGCAGTATTTT | CASSTPSGSSDTQYF | TRBJ2-3 | TRBD2 | TRBV19 | .
TGCGCCAGCAGCCGCGTCCCGGGGAACGAGCAGTACTTC | CASSRVPGNEQYF | TRBJ2-7 | . | TRBV4-1 | .
TGTGCCAGCAGCTTAGCCGGTACCGGGGAGCTGTTTTTT | CASSLAGTGELFF | TRBJ2-2 | . | TRBV7-3 | .
TGTGCCAGCAGTAGACAGGGTAGCTATGGCTACACCTTC | CASSRQGSYGYTF | TRBJ1-2 | TRBD1 | TRBV6-1 | .
TGTGCCAGCAGTTTAGATTCCTACACTGAAGCTTTCTTT | CASSLDSYTEAFF | TRBJ1-1 | . | TRBV28 | .
TGTGCCAGCAGCTTAGACAGGGCCACTGAAGCTTTCTTT | CASSLDRATEAFF | TRBJ1-1 | . | TRBV7-8 | .
TGTGCTAGTGGTTTGGTAATCGGCGGGATGAACACAGATACGCAGTATTTT | CASGLVIGGMNTDTQYF | TRBJ2-3 | . | TRBV12-5 | .
TGCAGCGTGGGGGGACAGGGTCTCCACGAGCAGTACTTC | CSVGGQGLHEQYF | TRBJ2-7 | TRBD1 | TRBV29-1 | .
TGTGCCCGATCCGGGACCCTTTACAATGAGCAGTTCTTC | CARSGTLYNEQFF | TRBJ2-1 | . | TRBV30 | .
TGTGCCAGTAGTACCACTAGCGGGAGTCACGAGCAGTACTTC | CASSTTSGSHEQYF | TRBJ2-7 | TRBD2 | TRBV19 | .
TGTGCCACCAGCAGAGATGACAGGGCGGCTGGGGCCAACGTCCTGACTTTC | CATSRDDRAAGANVLTF | TRBJ2-6 | TRBD1 | TRBV15 | .
TGTGCCAGCAGCTTAGCTGAGGGGGGTAGTACTGAAGCTTTCTTT | CASSLAEGGSTEAFF | TRBJ1-1 | . | TRBV7-8 | .
TGTGCCAGCAGCTTACGGTCAGGAGGCACTGAAGCTTTCTTT | CASSLRSGGTEAFF | TRBJ1-1 | . | TRBV7-2 | .
TGTGCCAGCAGCCTAGGGGTGCGGCAAACTAATGAAAAACTGTTTTTT | CASSLGVRQTNEKLFF | TRBJ1-4 | . | TRBV7-2 | .
TGTGCCAGCAGCCTACTCGCAGGGGGCGCGGTAGAGTTCTTC | CASSLLAGGAVEFF | TRBJ2-1 | TRBD1 | TRBV14 | once
TGTGCCAGTAGTGACAGTTCCTACGAGCAGTACTTC | CASSDSSYEQYF | TRBJ2-7 | . | TRBV19 | .
TGCGCCAGCAGCTTGACGTCCCCGGCGGCCCAGTACTTC | CASSLTSPAAQYF | TRBJ2-5 | . | TRBV5-1 | .
TGCGCCAGCAGCTTCAACCCGGGACAGGGCGAGTACGAGCAGTACTTC | CASSFNPGQGEYEQYF | TRBJ2-7 | TRBD1 | TRBV5-1 | .
TGTGCCAGCAGCCACAAGACAGGGGGTCCATACTATGGCTACACCTTC | CASSHKTGGPYYGYTF | TRBJ1-2 | TRBD1 | TRBV7-2 | .
TGTGCCAGCAGCTCGGGGACCCCTGCAACTAATGAAAAACTGTTTTTT | CASSSGTPATNEKLFF | TRBJ1-4 | . | TRBV5-5 | .
TGTGCCAGCTCACCTACCCGACAGTACACTGAAGCTTTCTTT | CASSPTRQYTEAFF | TRBJ1-1 | . | TRBV18 | .
TGTGCCACCAGCAGAGATCCTGGTAGGGGCTACGAGCAGTACTTC | CATSRDPGRGYEQYF | TRBJ2-7 | . | TRBV15 | .